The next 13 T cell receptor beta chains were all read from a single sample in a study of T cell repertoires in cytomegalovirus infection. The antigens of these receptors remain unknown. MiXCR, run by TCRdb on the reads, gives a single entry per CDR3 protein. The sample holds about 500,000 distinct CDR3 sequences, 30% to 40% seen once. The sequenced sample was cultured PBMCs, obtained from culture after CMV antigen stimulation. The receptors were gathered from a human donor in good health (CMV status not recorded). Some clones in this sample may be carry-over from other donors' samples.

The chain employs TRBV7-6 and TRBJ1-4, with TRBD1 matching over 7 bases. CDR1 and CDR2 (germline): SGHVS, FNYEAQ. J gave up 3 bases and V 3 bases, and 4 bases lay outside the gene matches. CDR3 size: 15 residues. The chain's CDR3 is CASSFQGQSNEKLFF. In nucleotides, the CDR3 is TGTGCCAGCAGCTTCCAGGGACAGTCTAATGAAAAACTGTTTTTT.

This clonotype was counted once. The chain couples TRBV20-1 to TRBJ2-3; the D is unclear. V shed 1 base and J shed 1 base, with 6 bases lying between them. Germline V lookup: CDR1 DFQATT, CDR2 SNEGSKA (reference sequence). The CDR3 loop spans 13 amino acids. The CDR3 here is CSARVRRTDTQYF. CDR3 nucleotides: TGCAGTGCTAGAGTTCGTCGCACAGATACGCAGTATTTT.

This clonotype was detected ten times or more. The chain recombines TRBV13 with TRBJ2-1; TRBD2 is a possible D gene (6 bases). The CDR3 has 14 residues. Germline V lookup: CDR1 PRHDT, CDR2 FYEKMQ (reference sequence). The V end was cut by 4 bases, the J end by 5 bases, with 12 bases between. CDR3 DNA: TGTGCCAGCAGCTCACCCTGGGGGGACAATGAGCAGTTCTTC. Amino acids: CASSSPWGDNEQFF.

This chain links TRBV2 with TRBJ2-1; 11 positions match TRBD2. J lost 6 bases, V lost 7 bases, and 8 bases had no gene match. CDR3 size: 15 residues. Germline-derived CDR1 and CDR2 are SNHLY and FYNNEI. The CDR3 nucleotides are TGTGCCAGCAACATCCTAGCGGGAGGATCCAATGAGCAGTTCTTC. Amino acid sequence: CASNILAGGSNEQFF.

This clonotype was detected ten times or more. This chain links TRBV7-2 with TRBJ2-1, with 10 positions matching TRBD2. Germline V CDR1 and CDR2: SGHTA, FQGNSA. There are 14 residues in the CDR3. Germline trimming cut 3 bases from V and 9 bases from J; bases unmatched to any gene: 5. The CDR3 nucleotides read TGTGCCAGCAGCTTTACTAGCGGGATCGGTGAGCAGTTCTTC. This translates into CASSFTSGIGEQFF.

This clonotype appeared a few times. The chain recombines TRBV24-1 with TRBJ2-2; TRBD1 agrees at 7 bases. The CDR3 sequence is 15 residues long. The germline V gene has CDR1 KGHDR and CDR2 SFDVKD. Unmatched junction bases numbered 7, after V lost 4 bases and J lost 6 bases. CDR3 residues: CATSDPGTVAGELFF. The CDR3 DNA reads TGTGCCACCAGTGACCCCGGGACAGTCGCCGGGGAGCTGTTTTTT.

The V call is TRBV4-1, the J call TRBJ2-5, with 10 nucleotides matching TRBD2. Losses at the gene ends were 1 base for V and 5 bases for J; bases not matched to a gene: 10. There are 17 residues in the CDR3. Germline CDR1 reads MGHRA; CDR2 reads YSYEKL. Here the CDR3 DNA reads TGCGCCAGCAGCCAAGGCCCGGACCTAGCGGGAGAGGAGACCCAGTACTTC. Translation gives CASSQGPDLAGEETQYF.

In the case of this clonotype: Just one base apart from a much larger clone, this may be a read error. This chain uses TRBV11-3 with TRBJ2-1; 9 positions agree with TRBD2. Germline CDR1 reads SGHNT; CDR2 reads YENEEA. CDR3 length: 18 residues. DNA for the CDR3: TGTGCCAGCAGCTTAGGAGTTTCTAGCGGGATGCAAGTAGATGAGCGGTTCTTC. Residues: CASSLGVSSGMQVDERFF.

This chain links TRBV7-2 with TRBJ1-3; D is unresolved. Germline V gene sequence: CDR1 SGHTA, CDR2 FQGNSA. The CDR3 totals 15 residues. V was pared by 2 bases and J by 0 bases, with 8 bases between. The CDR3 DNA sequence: TGTGCCAGCAGCTTACTATCGATCTCTGGAAACACCATATATTTT. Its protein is CASSLLSISGNTIYF.

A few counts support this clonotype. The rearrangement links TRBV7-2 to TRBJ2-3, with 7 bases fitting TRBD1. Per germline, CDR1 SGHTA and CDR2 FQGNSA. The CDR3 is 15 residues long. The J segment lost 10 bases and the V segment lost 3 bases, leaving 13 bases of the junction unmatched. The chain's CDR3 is CASSLDIWQGEAQYF. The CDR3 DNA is TGTGCCAGCAGCTTGGACATTTGGCAGGGGGAAGCGCAGTATTTT.

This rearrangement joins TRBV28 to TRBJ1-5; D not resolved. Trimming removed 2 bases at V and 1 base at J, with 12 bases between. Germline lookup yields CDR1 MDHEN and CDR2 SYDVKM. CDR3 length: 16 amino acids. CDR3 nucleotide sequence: TGTGCCAGCAGTTTACGAACTGGGGTGAGCAATCAGCCCCAGCATTTT. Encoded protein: CASSLRTGVSNQPQHF.

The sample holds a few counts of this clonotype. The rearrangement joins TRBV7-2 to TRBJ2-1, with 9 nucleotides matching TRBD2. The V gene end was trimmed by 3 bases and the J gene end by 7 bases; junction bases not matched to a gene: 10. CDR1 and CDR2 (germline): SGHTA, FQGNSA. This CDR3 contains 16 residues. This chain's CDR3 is CASSFGAGGPRNEQFF. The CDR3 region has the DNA TGTGCCAGCAGCTTCGGGGCGGGAGGGCCACGGAATGAGCAGTTCTTC.

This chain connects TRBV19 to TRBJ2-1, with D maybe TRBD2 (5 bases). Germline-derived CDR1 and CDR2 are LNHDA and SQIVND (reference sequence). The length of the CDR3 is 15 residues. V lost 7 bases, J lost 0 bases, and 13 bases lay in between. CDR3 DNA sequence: TGTGCCAGTAAGGTCGGGGATAGCTCCTACAATGAGCAGTTCTTC. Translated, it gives CASKVGDSSYNEQFF.